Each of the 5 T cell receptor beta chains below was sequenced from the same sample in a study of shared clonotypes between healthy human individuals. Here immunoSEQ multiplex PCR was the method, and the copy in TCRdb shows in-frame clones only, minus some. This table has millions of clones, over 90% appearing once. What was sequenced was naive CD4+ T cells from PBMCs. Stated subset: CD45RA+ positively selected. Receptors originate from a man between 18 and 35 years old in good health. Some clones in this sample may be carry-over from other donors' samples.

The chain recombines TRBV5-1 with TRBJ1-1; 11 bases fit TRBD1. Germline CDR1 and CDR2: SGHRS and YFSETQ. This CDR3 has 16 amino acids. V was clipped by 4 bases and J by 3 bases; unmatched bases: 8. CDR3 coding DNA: TGCGCCAGCAGCGCGGCCGGACAGGGGGCGTACACTGAAGCTTTCTTT. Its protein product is CASSAAGQGAYTEAFF. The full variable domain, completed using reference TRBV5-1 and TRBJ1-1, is KAGVTQTPRYLIKTRGQQVTLSCSPISGHRSVSWYQQTPGQGLQFLFEYFSETQRNKGNFPGRFSGRQFSNSRSEMNVSTLELGDSALYLCASSAAGQGAYTEAFFGQGTRLTVV.

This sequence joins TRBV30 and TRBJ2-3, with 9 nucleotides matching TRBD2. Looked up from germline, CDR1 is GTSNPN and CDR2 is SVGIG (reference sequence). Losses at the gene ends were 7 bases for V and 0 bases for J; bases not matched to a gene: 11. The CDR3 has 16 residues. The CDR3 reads CASHLAGLRSTDTQYF. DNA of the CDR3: TGTGCCTCCCACCTAGCGGGGTTAAGAAGCACAGATACGCAGTATTTT.

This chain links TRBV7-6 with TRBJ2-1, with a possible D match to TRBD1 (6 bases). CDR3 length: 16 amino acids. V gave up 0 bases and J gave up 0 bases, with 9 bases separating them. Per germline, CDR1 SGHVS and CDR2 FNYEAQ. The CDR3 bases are TGTGCCAGCAGCTTAGCGAGGGGGAGCTCCTACAATGAGCAGTTCTTC. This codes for CASSLARGSSYNEQFF.

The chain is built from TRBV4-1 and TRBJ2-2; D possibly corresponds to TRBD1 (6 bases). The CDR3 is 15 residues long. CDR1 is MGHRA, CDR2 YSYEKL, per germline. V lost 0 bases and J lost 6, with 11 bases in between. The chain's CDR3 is CASSQDTGTPGELFF. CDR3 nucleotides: TGCGCCAGCAGCCAAGATACCGGGACACCCGGGGAGCTGTTTTTT.

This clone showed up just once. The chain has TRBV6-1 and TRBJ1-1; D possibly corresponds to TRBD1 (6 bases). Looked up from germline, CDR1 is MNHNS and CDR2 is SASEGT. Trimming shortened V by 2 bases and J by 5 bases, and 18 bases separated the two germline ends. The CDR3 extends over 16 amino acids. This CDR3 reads CASSEFGQGGWTEAFF. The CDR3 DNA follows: TGTGCCAGCAGTGAATTCGGGCAAGGGGGGTGGACTGAAGCTTTCTTT.